This TCR beta chain derives from a study of T-cell reconstitution after alpha-beta-depleted transplantation in children. Regarding this clonotype: No antigen is known for it.

V lost 5 bases and J lost 7; bases outside the gene matches: 6. Per the germline V gene, CDR1 is SGHVS and CDR2 is FQNEAQ. This CDR3 spans 14 amino acids. Preparing the TCRbeta library involved the use of unique molecular identifiers. TCRdb analysed the PCR reads with MiXCR anew, one entry per CDR3 protein. The sample shows a few hundred thousand distinct CDR3 sequences, 10% to 15% of them seen only once. Study observations and caveats: Diversity and T-cell counts at one year after transplant derived mostly from new T cells.

This receptor was taken from a male patient younger than 18 who had a stem cell transplant for acute myeloid leukemia, so the T cells may come from the graft donor. The gene calls are TRBV7-8 and TRBJ2-7; 12 bases align to TRBD1. The starting material was PBMCs, mostly from graft donor cells, obtained 360 days after TCRalphabeta/CD19-depleted stem cell transplant. CDR3 sequence (DNA): TGTGCCAGCAGCCCGGGACAGGGGGCTTGGGAGCAGTACTTC. It encodes CASSPGQGAWEQYF.